This TCR beta chain emerged from a study of control samples from healthy donors and cancer patients. TCRdb's table, derived via immunoSEQ multiplex PCR, lists solely in-frame clones and lacks some. The sample holds under 450,000 clones, 80% to 95% seen once. The CDR3 loop spans 13 amino acids. V shed 4 bases and J 2 bases; nucleotides not matched to a gene: 2. From germline, CDR1 is MDHEN and CDR2 SYDVKM. This clonotype was sampled from a man aged 35-49 years with head and neck cancer. The source material was PBMCs. The genes are TRBV28 and TRBJ2-7, with TRBD1 matching over 7 bases. CDR3: CASSWGTAYEQYF. The DNA of the CDR3 is TGTGCCAGCAGTTGGGGGACAGCCTACGAGCAGTACTTC.